Below are 15 T cell receptor beta chains sequenced from a single sample in a study of blood T cell repertoires in COVID-19. The assay was immunoSEQ multiplex PCR, and TCRdb's table has in-frame clones only and misses some. The table lists 240,000 or so clones, 70% to 90% of them singletons. Sequencing used peripheral blood. All receptors come from a woman aged 40 to 50 who had recovered from COVID-19.

V gene TRBV9 combines with J gene TRBJ1-1; D is unclear. Germline-derived CDR1 and CDR2 are SGDLS and YYNGEE. The CDR3 length is 17 residues. Trimming left V 3 bases short and J 1 base short, with 19 bases between. DNA of the CDR3: TGTGCCAGCAGCGCCGAACCCACAGTTACCCAGAACACTGAAGCTTTCTTT. Amino acid sequence: CASSAEPTVTQNTEAFF.

The chain has TRBV4-1 and TRBJ2-1; 8 nucleotides align to TRBD2. Unmatched junction bases numbered 7, after V lost 4 bases and J lost 2 bases. The CDR3 has 16 residues. The germline gives CDR1 MGHRA, CDR2 YSYEKL. The CDR3 spells CASSLGGGGTYNEQFF. The CDR3 DNA is TGCGCCAGCAGCCTCGGGGGGGGCGGGACCTACAATGAGCAGTTCTTC.

V usage is TRBV6-5 and J usage is TRBJ2-7, with TRBD1 matching over 10 bases. The CDR3 is made up of 13 amino acids. In germline, CDR1 is MNHEY, CDR2 SVGAGI. V dropped 6 bases and J dropped 7; count of bases not matched to a gene: 6. CDR3 nucleotide sequence: TGTGCCAGCAGCCCGGGACAGGGGAAGGAGCAGTACGTC. Protein product: CASSPGQGKEQYV.

The chain couples TRBV5-6 to TRBJ1-5; D perhaps matches TRBD1 (6 bases). The CDR3 contains 15 residues. Germline V CDR1 and CDR2: SGHDT, YYEEEE. Trimming pared 6 bases from V and 1 base from J, leaving 14 bases between. CDR3 sequence: CASNQQGRSNQPQHF. The DNA of the CDR3 is TGTGCCAGCAACCAACAGGGACGGAGCAATCAGCCCCAGCATTTT.

The chain carries TRBV19 and TRBJ2-6; no reliable D call. Deletions cut 2 bases from V and 0 bases from J, with 5 bases between. Germline lookup yields CDR1 LNHDA and CDR2 SQIVND (reference sequence). This CDR3 region has 15 residues. The chain's CDR3 is CASSISGSGANVLTF. As DNA, the CDR3 is TGTGCCAGTAGTATATCAGGCTCTGGGGCCAACGTCCTGACTTTC.

The chain recombines TRBV11-1 with TRBJ2-1; a possible D gene is TRBD1 (6 bases). V lost 1 base to trimming and J lost 8 bases, with 15 bases between them. This CDR3 comprises 15 residues. Germline assignment: CDR1 SGHAT and CDR2 FQDESV (reference sequence). DNA of the CDR3: TGTGCCAGCAGCTTAGGCCAGGGGCCCTTTTATGAGCAGTTCTTC. Translation gives CASSLGQGPFYEQFF.

This clone was seen a single time. This sequence joins TRBV14 and TRBJ2-3; a possible D gene is TRBD2 (6 bases). Germline loops: CDR1 SGHDN, CDR2 FVKESK. The CDR3 runs 13 residues. V was cut by 4 bases and J by 8 bases, with 13 bases left in between. The CDR3 region has the DNA TGTGCCAGCAGCCTGGGGCCCGGGGGTACGCAGTATTTT. Its protein product is CASSLGPGGTQYF. The variable domain in full, completed from reference TRBV14 and TRBJ2-3, reads EAGVTQFPSHSVIEKGQTVTLRCDPISGHDNLYWYRRVMGKEIKFLLHFVKESKQDESGMPNNRFLAERTGGTYSTLKVQPAELEDSGVYFCASSLGPGGTQYFGPGTRLTVL.

This chain links TRBV6-5 with TRBJ2-3; the match to TRBD1 covers 8 bases. CDR3 length: 14 residues. The V gene's germline CDR1 is MNHEY and CDR2 SVGAGI. V lost 10 bases, J lost 2 bases, and 8 bases stayed unmatched. CDR3 sequence: CATTTGQVTDTQYF. Here the CDR3 DNA reads TGTGCCACCACTACGGGACAGGTCACAGATACGCAGTATTTT.

This CDR3 is CASSARDTNSPLHF. The CDR3 coding sequence is TGTGCCAGCAGCGCCCGGGACACCAATTCACCCCTCCACTTT. The chain combines TRBV9 with TRBJ1-6; maybe TRBD1 (6 bases). This CDR3 spans 14 amino acids. The ends were cut back, 3 bases at V and 7 bases at J, with 11 bases in the middle. Germline-derived CDR1 and CDR2 are SGDLS and YYNGEE.

V usage is TRBV18 and J usage is TRBJ1-6; 7 bases line up with TRBD1. In germline, CDR1 is KGHSH, CDR2 LQKENI. The J segment lost 8 bases and the V segment lost 0 bases, leaving 4 bases of the junction unmatched. This CDR3 contains 15 residues. CDR3 coding DNA: TGTGCCAGCTCACCACCGACAGGGTGGGATTCACCCCTCCACTTT. This encodes CASSPPTGWDSPLHF.

The rearrangement uses TRBV11-3 and TRBJ2-3; maybe TRBD2 (5 bases). Germline loops: CDR1 SGHNT, CDR2 YENEEA. The CDR3 loop spans 13 amino acids. Trimming cost V 5 bases and J 4 bases, with 10 bases left between them. The chain's CDR3 is CASSPPGADTQYF. The CDR3 DNA reads TGTGCCAGCAGCCCACCCGGGGCAGATACGCAGTATTTT.

This chain links TRBV5-5 with TRBJ1-2; TRBD1 aligns across 8 bases. Germline CDR1 SGHKS, CDR2 YYEKEE (reference sequence). After removal of 3 bases from V and 7 bases from J, the junction contained 8 bases not matched to a gene. The CDR3 totals 14 residues. In DNA, the CDR3 is TGTGCCAGCAGCTCCGGACAGGGTAGAGGTGGCTACACCTTC. Residues: CASSSGQGRGGYTF.

This chain links TRBV19 with TRBJ2-7; 9 positions agree with TRBD1. The CDR3 totals 16 residues. Trimming cost V 6 bases and J 4 bases; bases outside gene matches: 13. Germline V gives CDR1 LNHDA, CDR2 SQIVND (reference sequence). DNA for the CDR3: TGTGCCAGTAGCCCCTTATGGGGGACAGGGTCGTACGAGCAGTACTTC. It is translated as CASSPLWGTGSYEQYF.

The rearrangement uses TRBV24-1 and TRBJ2-7; D perhaps matches TRBD1 (5 bases). The V gene lost 0 bases and the J gene lost 1 base, with 9 bases spanning the gap. The V gene's germline CDR1 is KGHDR and CDR2 SFDVKD. This CDR3 region has 15 residues. For the CDR3, the DNA is TGTGCCACCAGTGATTTGTCAGGGCCTTCCTACGAGCAGTACGTC. Protein product: CATSDLSGPSYEQYV.

This clone was recorded a few times. The V and J genes are TRBV12-3 or TRBV12-4 and TRBJ1-5; no firm D call. Trimming left V 8 bases short and J 11 bases short, with 7 bases between. This CDR3 region has 9 residues. CDR3 DNA sequence: TGTGCCAGCGGGCAGGCCCAGCATTTT. This encodes CASGQAQHF.